This T cell receptor beta chain emerged from a study of blood T cell repertoires in COVID-19. Study as a whole: COVID-19 samples from acute and convalescent phases originated in the United States, Italy and Spain.

Per the study methods: Quantification of nucleated cells was approximated via reference gene primer amplification. Method: immunoSEQ multiplex PCR; TCRdb's copy keeps in-frame clones and lacks some. V and J calls and clone size follow that table, whereas D and trimming were derived from the DNA. This table holds around 180,000 clones, more than 80% found once. This CDR3 contains 16 residues. Unmatched junction bases numbered 12, after V lost 7 bases and J lost 4 bases. Looked up from germline, CDR1 is SEHNR and CDR2 is FQNEAQ (reference sequence). The TCR sequence derives from a human donor in a cohort sampled during active COVID-19. The sequenced sample consisted of peripheral blood. The chain joins TRBV7-9 to TRBJ2-3, with TRBD2 matching over 9 bases. The chain's CDR3 is CASTSAGGRGADTQYF. The CDR3 DNA reads TGTGCCAGCACCTCCGCGGGGGGGCGAGGGGCAGATACGCAGTATTTT.